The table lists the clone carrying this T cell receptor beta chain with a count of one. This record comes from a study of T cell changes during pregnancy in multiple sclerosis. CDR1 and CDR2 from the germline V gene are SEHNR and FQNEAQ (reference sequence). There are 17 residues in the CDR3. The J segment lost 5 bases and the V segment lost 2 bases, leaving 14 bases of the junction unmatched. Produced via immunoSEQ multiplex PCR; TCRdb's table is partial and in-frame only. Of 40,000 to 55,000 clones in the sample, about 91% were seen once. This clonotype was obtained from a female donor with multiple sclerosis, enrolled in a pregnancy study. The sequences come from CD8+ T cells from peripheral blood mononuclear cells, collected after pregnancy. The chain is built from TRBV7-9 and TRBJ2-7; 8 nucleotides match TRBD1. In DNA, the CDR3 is TGTGCCAGCAGCTTAACCCAGGACAGGGCGCCCGCCCACGAGCAGTACTTC. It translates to CASSLTQDRAPAHEQYF.